This entry lists 8 T cell receptor beta chains sequenced from one sample in a study of OX40 agonist ivuxolimab in advanced cancers. Clones were read by immunoSEQ multiplex PCR, and TCRdb kept only the in-frame ones, dropping some. The table shows almost 50,000 clones, with 88% occurring only once. Sequenced here: CD4+ or CD8+ T cells sorted from blood, sampled in a trial of the OX40 agonist ivuxolimab. The receptors derive from an adult with an advanced solid tumor such as melanoma, head and neck, liver or kidney cancer.

The chain carries TRBV6-6 and TRBJ2-7, with 11 bases fitting TRBD1. The V and J ends lost 0 bases and 6 bases, in that order; junction bases with no gene match: 7. The CDR3 spans 16 residues. The V gene's germline CDR1 is MNHNY and CDR2 SVGAGI (reference sequence). The CDR3 loop reads CASSYSYGQGAREQYF. The CDR3 bases are TGTGCCAGCAGTTACTCTTATGGACAGGGGGCACGCGAGCAGTACTTC.

The J gene is TRBJ1-1, the V gene TRBV5-4; no definite D call. V lost 0 bases and J 4 bases, leaving 13 bases between the germline ends. The CDR3 totals 15 residues. The germline CDR1 and CDR2 sequences are SGHNT and YYREEE (reference sequence). In nucleotides, the CDR3 is TGTGCCAGCAGCTTGGGAGTAAGCGGGAGCACTGAAGCTTTCTTT. It encodes CASSLGVSGSTEAFF.

The V and J genes are TRBV15 and TRBJ1-6; no clear D. V lost 0 bases, J lost 3 bases, and 3 bases lay in between. The CDR3 contains 14 residues. Germline V gene sequence: CDR1 LNHNV, CDR2 YYDKDF (reference sequence). CDR3 sequence reads: CATSRDLYNSPLHF. As DNA, the CDR3 is TGTGCCACCAGCAGAGATCTCTATAATTCACCCCTCCACTTT.

The chain links TRBV5-8 to TRBJ2-1; 12 bases are a match to TRBD2. V was pared by 1 base and J by 4 bases, with 6 bases of the junction left unmatched. The length of the CDR3 is 17 residues. Germline values: CDR1 SGHTS, CDR2 YDEGEE. This chain's CDR3 is CASSLRLAGDRYNEQFF. CDR3 bases: TGTGCCAGCAGCTTGAGACTAGCGGGGGACAGATACAATGAGCAGTTCTTC.

The chain is built from TRBV10-2 and TRBJ2-2; D assignment may be TRBD1 or TRBD2 (5 bases each). V was trimmed by 0 bases and J by 4 bases, leaving 15 bases between them. Germline V gene lookup returns CDR1 WSHSY and CDR2 SAAADI. This CDR3 is 17 amino acids long. The CDR3 sequence: CASSESTGRGGTGELFF. The DNA of the CDR3 is TGCGCCAGCAGTGAGTCGACGGGACGGGGTGGCACCGGGGAGCTGTTTTTT.

V usage is TRBV29-1 and J usage is TRBJ1-2; perhaps TRBD1 as D (6 bases). V was cut by 7 bases and J by 8 bases, with 20 bases left in between. The CDR3 has 13 amino acids. CDR1 and CDR2 from the germline V gene are SQVTM and ANQGSEA. Written as DNA, the CDR3 is TGCAGCGCTTCTGGGGGGGCCTTGACCGGCTACACCTTC. This sequence encodes CSASGGALTGYTF. Complete variable domain (other parts from reference TRBV29-1 and TRBJ1-2): SAVISQKPSRDICQRGTSLTIQCQVDSQVTMMFWYRQQPGQSLTLIATANQGSEATYESGFVIDKFPISRPNLTFSTLTVSNMSPEDSSIYLCSASGGALTGYTFGSGTRLTVV.

J is TRBJ2-4 and V is TRBV4-1; D unclear. Germline V gives CDR1 MGHRA, CDR2 YSYEKL. There are 15 residues in the CDR3. V gave up 3 bases and J gave up 1 base, with 10 bases separating them. CDR3 in amino acids: CASSQVVGAKNIQYF. The CDR3 coding sequence is TGCGCCAGCAGCCAGGTCGTGGGGGCCAAAAACATTCAGTACTTC.

The chain is built from TRBV28 and TRBJ2-3; D gene uncertain. Trimming removed 5 bases from V and 6 bases from J, with 18 bases in between. Germline CDR1 and CDR2: MDHEN and SYDVKM. CDR3 length: 15 residues. CDR3 nucleotide sequence: TGTGCCAGCAGTCCACCGAAAAGAGTTAGCGATACGCAGTATTTT. It is translated as CASSPPKRVSDTQYF.